This T cell receptor (beta chain) was identified in a study of blood T cell repertoires in COVID-19. Study background: T cells, B-cell-depleted T cells, or PBMCs provided the cDNA or gDNA that served as material.

Source study methods: Nucleated cell number was recorded as an estimate derived from reference gene primer amplification. The table came from immunoSEQ multiplex PCR; TCRdb's copy has only in-frame clones and leaves some out. The V and J calls and clone size come from that table; D and trimming were worked out from the DNA. The table records tens of thousands of clones, 65% to 80% of them present only once. This TCR came from a human donor in a cohort sampled during active COVID-19. Sequenced material: peripheral blood.

The CDR3 DNA sequence: TGTGCCAGCAGCGTCTCCGCGGGGGCAGATACGCAGTATTTT. Translating it yields CASSVSAGADTQYF. The genes are TRBV2 and TRBJ2-3; 7 bases align to TRBD2. This CDR3 is 14 amino acids long. CDR1 and CDR2 (germline): SNHLY, FYNNEI. Losses at the gene ends were 6 bases for V and 4 bases for J; bases not matched to a gene: 7.